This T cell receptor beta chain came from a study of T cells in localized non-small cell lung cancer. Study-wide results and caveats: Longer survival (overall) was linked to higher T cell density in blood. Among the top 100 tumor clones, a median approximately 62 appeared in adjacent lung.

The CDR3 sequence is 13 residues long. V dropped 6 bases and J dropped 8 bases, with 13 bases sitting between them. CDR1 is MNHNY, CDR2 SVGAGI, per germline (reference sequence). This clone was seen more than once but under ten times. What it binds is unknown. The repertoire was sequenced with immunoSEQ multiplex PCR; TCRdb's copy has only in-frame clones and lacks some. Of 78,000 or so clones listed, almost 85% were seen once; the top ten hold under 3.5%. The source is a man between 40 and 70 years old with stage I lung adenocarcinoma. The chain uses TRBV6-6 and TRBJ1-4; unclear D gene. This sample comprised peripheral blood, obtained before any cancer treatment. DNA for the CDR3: TGTGCCAGCAGCTTTCCCAACTCAGAAAAACTGTTTTTT. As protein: CASSFPNSEKLFF.